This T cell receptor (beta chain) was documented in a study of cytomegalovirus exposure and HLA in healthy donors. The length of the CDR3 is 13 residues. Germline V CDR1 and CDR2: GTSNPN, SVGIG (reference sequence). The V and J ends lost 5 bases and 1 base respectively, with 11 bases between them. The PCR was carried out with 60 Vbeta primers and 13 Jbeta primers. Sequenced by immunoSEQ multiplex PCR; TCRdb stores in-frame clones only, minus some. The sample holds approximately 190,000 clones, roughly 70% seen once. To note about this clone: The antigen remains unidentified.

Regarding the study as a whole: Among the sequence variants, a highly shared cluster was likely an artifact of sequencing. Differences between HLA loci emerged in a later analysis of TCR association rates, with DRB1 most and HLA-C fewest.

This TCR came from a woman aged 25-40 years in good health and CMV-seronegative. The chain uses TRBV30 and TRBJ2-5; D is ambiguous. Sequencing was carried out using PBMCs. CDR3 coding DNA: TGTGCCTGGGCTCTACAGATCCAAGAGACCCAGTACTTC. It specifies CAWALQIQETQYF.